This T cell receptor beta chain was identified during a study of blood T cell repertoires in COVID-19. Sequencing used immunoSEQ multiplex PCR; TCRdb keeps in-frame clones, though not all of them. This sample has roughly 31,000 clones, with around 90% found just once. The CDR3 extends over 16 amino acids. Germline CDR1 is MNHEY and CDR2 is SVGAGI. The junction had 7 bases not matched to a gene; V was cut back by 0 bases and J by 5 bases. Sequencing was performed on peripheral blood. This TCR came from a man aged 55 to 69 with active COVID-19. This chain joins TRBV6-5 and TRBJ2-1, with 7 nucleotides matching TRBD2. CDR3 nucleotide sequence: TGTGCCAGCAGTTACTCGAGCGGGGCAAGCAACAATGAGCAGTTCTTC. Protein: CASSYSSGASNNEQFF.